This T cell receptor (beta chain) was identified during a study of OX40 agonist ivuxolimab in advanced cancers. The assay was immunoSEQ multiplex PCR, and TCRdb's table has in-frame clones only and misses some. Here the sample spans 2,500 to 3,500 clones, 80% to 95% being singletons. In germline, CDR1 is MNHEY, CDR2 SVGAGI. The CDR3 runs 14 residues. To note about this clone: One end of the junction fails to match germline, which may point to a read error.

The chain uses TRBV6-5 and TRBJ1-6, with a tentative D call TRBD1 (6 bases). This TCR came from an adult with an advanced solid tumor such as melanoma, head and neck, liver or kidney cancer. This specimen consisted of CD4+ or CD8+ T cells sorted from blood, obtained in a trial of the OX40 agonist ivuxolimab. The CDR3 DNA follows: TGTGCCAGCAGTTACTCATCGGACAGCTCACTCCTCCACTTT. Protein sequence: CASSYSSDSSLLHF.